One TCR beta chain is described in this entry. Its antigen remains unidentified. 5'RACE template switching generated TCR cDNA, adding a universal primer site and UMIs. One entry per CDR3 protein results from TCRdb running MiXCR on the 5' RACE reads. The sample consists of hundreds of thousands of distinct CDR3 sequences, approximately 13% of them appearing once. V was pared by 4 bases and J by 8 bases, with 16 bases between. The CDR3 is 13 residues long. Per the germline V gene, CDR1 is GTSNPN and CDR2 is SVGIG (reference sequence). This sample was taken from a study of T cells after yellow fever vaccination. Overall study results and limits: A secondary response was less intense yet reached its peak sooner, at day 5 versus 15. Clones that expanded after primary vaccination mostly reappeared after the booster (approximately 96% CD4, roughly 87% CD8). The CD4 compartment and the CD8 compartment contained a small share of clonotypes in common.

This chain connects TRBV30 to TRBJ2-3; D uncertain. This clonotype was sampled from a man aged 25-40 years who received the YFV17D yellow fever vaccine. This sample comprised PBMCs, obtained on the day of the yellow fever booster vaccination. The CDR3 protein is CAWNPRPASTQYF. CDR3 sequence (DNA): TGTGCCTGGAACCCTCGCCCAGCAAGTACGCAGTATTTT.